What follows is one TCR beta chain and its context. This record belongs to a study of blood T cell repertoires in COVID-19. Per the germline V gene, CDR1 is SEHNR and CDR2 is FQNEAQ (reference sequence). The CDR3 sequence is 13 residues long. V was pared by 5 bases and J by 10 bases, with 10 bases of the junction left unmatched. This table comes from immunoSEQ multiplex PCR, and its TCRdb copy is limited to in-frame clones, with some not included. This sample has approximately 330,000 clones, with around 90% found just once. The chain uses TRBV7-9 and TRBJ1-1; 7 positions match TRBD1. The receptor comes from a woman in her thirties or forties with COVID-19, enrolled during active disease. Sequencing input: peripheral blood. The CDR3 bases are TGTGCCAGCAGCGCCGACGACAGGGTTAGAGCTTTCTTT. Translation: CASSADDRVRAFF. The whole variable domain, remainder taken from reference TRBV7-9 and TRBJ1-1, is DTGVSQNPRHKITKRGQNVTFRCDPISEHNRLYWYRQTLGQGPEFLTYFQNEAQLEKSRLLSDRFSAERPKGSFSTLEIQRTEQGDSAMYLCASSADDRVRAFFGQGTRLTVV.